The entry below gives a single T cell receptor beta chain sequence along with its context. Antigen: not known. Using immunoSEQ multiplex PCR, the repertoire was profiled, and TCRdb retains in-frame clones only, with some absent. This repertoire shows 70,000 to 85,000 clones, about nine tenths found once; its top ten account for roughly 1%. Germline V gives CDR1 PRHDT, CDR2 FYEKMQ (reference sequence). CDR3 length: 16 residues. Trimming stripped 3 bases from V and 0 bases from J, with 13 bases between. The data were obtained in a study of OX40 agonist ivuxolimab in advanced cancers. Study context: Age averaged around 58 years (range about 20 to 80), and roughly 80% were male. Patients with prior anti-PD-1, anti-PD-L1 or anti-CTLA-4 therapy were eligible; less than 50% had some. Study-wide findings and caveats: The study did not work out the antigen specificity of the expanded peripheral T cells.

The source of this sequence is an adult with an advanced solid tumor such as melanoma, head and neck, liver or kidney cancer. The starting material was CD4+ or CD8+ T cells sorted from blood, obtained in a trial of the OX40 agonist ivuxolimab. The rearrangement links TRBV13 to TRBJ2-3; no firm D call. The CDR3 DNA is TGTGCCAGCAGCTTTCTCCGGGTGGGGAGCACAGATACGCAGTATTTT. This translates into CASSFLRVGSTDTQYF.